This T cell receptor beta chain derives from a study of spatial heterogeneity in lung cancer. Each CDR3 protein is one row after TCRdb ran MiXCR on the 5' RACE reads. The sample records just under 95,000 distinct CDR3 sequences, roughly 12% being singletons. Trimming removed 5 bases from V and 2 bases from J, with 9 bases in between. In germline, CDR1 is KGHDR, CDR2 SFDVKD. The CDR3 sequence is 13 residues long. In its sample, this clonotype was seen many times. Antigen specificity is unknown. Overall study findings and caveats: Follow-up blood showed ubiquitous expanded tumor TCRs less than blood at resection did.

Time point indicated: sample taken at primary tumor resection. The input material, whole RNA from tumor, nontumor lung or frozen PBMC, was sequenced unsorted. The TCR sequence derives from a male donor with early-stage non-small cell lung cancer. J is TRBJ2-7 and V is TRBV24-1, with D unclear. The sequencing here drew on PBMCs, taken at surgery. CDR3 coding DNA: TGTGCCACCAGTGCACCGGGCACCTACGAGCAGTACTTC. Encoded protein: CATSAPGTYEQYF.